The clone carrying this T cell receptor (beta chain) was seen just once. The assay was immunoSEQ multiplex PCR, and TCRdb's table has in-frame clones only and misses some. Of 240,000 or so clones detected, just under 85% appear once; the ten largest clones hold roughly 9.6%. These data are taken from a study of blood T cell repertoires in COVID-19. V shed 5 bases, J shed 0 bases, and the junction held 7 bases outside the gene matches. Germline V gene data show CDR1 as SGHRS and CDR2 as YFSETQ. This CDR3 region has 15 residues. This clonotype was sampled from a woman over 75 with acute or convalescent COVID-19. The chain carries TRBV5-1 and TRBJ1-1; 7 nucleotides match TRBD1. Material: peripheral blood. The CDR3 sequence: CASRRAGQLNTEAFF. DNA for the CDR3: TGCGCCAGCAGGCGTGCGGGACAGCTGAACACTGAAGCTTTCTTT.